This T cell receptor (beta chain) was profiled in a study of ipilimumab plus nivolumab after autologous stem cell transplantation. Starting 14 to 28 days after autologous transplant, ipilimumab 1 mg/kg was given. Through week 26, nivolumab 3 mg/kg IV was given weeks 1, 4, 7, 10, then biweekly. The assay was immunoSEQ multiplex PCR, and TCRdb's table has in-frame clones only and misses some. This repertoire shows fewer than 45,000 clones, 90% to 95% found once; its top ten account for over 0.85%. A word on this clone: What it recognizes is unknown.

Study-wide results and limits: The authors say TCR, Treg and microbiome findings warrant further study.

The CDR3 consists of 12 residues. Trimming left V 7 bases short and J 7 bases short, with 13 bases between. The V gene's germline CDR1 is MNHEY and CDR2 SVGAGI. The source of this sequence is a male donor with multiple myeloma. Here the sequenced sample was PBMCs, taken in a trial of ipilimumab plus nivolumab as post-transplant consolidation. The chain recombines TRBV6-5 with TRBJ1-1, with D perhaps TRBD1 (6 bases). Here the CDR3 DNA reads TGTGCCAGCACGGGGGGCCTGGGTGAAGCTTTCTTT. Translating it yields CASTGGLGEAFF.